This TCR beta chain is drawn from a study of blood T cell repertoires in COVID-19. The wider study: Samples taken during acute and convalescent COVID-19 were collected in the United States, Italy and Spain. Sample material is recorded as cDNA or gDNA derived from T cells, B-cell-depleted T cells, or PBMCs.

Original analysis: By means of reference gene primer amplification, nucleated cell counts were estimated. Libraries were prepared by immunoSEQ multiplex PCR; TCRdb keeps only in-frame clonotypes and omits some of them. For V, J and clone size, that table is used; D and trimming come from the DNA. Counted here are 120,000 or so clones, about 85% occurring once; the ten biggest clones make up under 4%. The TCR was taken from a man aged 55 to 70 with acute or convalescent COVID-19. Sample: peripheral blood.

The CDR3 sequence: CASSHINPQSAGYTF. In nucleotides, the CDR3 is TGTGCCAGCAGCCATATCAACCCACAGTCGGCCGGCTACACCTTC. The chain joins TRBV7-6 to TRBJ1-2; D not certain. The length of the CDR3 is 15 residues. Trimming took 5 bases from V and 8 from J, leaving 21 bases between them. The V gene's germline CDR1 is SGHVS and CDR2 FNYEAQ.